This entry describes one T cell receptor (beta chain). The V and J ends lost 4 bases and 2 bases respectively, with 12 bases between them. The germline gives CDR1 SGHRS, CDR2 YFSETQ. The CDR3 runs 14 residues. In the authors' workflow: From reference gene primer amplification, estimates of nucleated cell counts were derived. Measured with immunoSEQ multiplex PCR; TCRdb has only the in-frame clones, and not every one. That table is the source of V, J and clone size, and D and trimming were worked out from the DNA. The repertoire holds 110,000 to 150,000 clones, with roughly 80% as singletons. The data are from a study of blood T cell repertoires in COVID-19. Turning to the study itself: The United States, Italy and Spain supplied acute and convalescent COVID-19 samples. Sources were T cells, B-cell-depleted T cells, or PBMCs; the material itself was cDNA or gDNA.

The sample was peripheral blood. This TCR came from a man between 70 and 80 years old who had recovered from COVID-19. The genes are TRBV5-1 and TRBJ1-1, with D possibly TRBD1 on 5 matching bases. CDR3 sequence reads: CASSPGILNTEAFF. CDR3 sequence (DNA): TGCGCCAGCAGCCCAGGGATTCTCAACACTGAAGCTTTCTTT. Combining the CDR3 with reference TRBV5-1 and TRBJ1-1 gives the whole variable domain KAGVTQTPRYLIKTRGQQVTLSCSPISGHRSVSWYQQTPGQGLQFLFEYFSETQRNKGNFPGRFSGRQFSNSRSEMNVSTLELGDSALYLCASSPGILNTEAFFGQGTRLTVV.